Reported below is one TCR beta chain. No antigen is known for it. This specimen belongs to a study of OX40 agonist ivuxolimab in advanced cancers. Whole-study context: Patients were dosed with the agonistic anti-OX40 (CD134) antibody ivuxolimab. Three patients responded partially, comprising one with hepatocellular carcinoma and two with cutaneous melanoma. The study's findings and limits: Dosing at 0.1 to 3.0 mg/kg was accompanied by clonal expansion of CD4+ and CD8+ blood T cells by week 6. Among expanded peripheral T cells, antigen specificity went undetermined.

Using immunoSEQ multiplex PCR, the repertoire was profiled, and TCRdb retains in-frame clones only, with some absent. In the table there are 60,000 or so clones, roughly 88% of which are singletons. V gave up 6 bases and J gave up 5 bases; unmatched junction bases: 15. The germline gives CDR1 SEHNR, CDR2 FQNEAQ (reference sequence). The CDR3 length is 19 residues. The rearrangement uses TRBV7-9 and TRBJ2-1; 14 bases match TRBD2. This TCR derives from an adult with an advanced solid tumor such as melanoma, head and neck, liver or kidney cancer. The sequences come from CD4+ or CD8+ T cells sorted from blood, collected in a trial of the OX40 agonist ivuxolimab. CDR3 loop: CASSPPGLAGEYGHNEQFF. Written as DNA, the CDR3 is TGTGCCAGCAGTCCCCCGGGACTAGCGGGAGAGTACGGACACAATGAGCAGTTCTTC.